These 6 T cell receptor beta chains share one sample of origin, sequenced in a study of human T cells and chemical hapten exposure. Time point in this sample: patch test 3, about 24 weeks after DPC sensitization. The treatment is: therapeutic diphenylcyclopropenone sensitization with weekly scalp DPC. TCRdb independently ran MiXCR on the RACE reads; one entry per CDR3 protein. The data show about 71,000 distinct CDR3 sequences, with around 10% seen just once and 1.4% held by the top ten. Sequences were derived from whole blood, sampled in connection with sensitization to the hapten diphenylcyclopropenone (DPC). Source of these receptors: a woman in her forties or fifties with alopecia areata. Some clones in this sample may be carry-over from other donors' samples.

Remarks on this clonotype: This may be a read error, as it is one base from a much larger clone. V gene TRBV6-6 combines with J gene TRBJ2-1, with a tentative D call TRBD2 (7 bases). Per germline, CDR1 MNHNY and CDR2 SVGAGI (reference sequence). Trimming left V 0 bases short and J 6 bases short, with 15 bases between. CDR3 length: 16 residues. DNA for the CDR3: TGTGCCAGCAGTTACTCTGGGGGGGCGAGAGGCAATGAGCAGTTCTTC. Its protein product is CASSYSGGARGNEQFF.

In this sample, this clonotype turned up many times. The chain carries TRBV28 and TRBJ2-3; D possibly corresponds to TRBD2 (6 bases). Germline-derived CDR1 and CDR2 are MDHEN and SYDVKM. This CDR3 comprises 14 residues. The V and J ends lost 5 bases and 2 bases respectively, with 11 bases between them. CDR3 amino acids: CASSSGPPTDTQYF. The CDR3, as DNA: TGTGCCAGCAGTAGCGGGCCCCCCACAGATACGCAGTATTTT.

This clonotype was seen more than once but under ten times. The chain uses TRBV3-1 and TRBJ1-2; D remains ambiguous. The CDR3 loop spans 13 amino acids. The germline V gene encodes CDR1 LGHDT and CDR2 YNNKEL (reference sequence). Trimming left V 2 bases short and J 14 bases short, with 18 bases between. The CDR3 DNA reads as TGTGCCAGCAGCCAAACTGACAAAGGGCTCGGAACCTTC. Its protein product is CASSQTDKGLGTF.

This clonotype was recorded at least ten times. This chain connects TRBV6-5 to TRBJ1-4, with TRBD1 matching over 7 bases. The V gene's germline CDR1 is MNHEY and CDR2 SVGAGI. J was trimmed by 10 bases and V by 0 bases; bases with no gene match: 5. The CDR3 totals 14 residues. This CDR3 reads CASSYSDRMVKLFF. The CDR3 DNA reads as TGTGCCAGCAGTTACTCGGACAGGATGGTAAAACTGTTTTTT.

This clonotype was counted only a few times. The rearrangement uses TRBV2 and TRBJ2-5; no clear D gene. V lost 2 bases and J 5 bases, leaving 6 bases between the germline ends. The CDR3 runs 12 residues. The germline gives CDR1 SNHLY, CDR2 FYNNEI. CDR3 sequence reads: CASSESPETQYF. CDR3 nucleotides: TGTGCCAGCAGTGAATCCCCGGAGACCCAGTACTTC.

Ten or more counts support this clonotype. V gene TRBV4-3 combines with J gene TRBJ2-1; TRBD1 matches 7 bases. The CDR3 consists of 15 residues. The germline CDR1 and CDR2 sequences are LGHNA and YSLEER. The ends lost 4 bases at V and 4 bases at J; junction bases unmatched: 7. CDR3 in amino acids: CASSRGGKKYNEQFF. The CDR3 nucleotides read TGCGCCAGCAGCCGAGGGGGCAAAAAGTACAATGAGCAGTTCTTC.